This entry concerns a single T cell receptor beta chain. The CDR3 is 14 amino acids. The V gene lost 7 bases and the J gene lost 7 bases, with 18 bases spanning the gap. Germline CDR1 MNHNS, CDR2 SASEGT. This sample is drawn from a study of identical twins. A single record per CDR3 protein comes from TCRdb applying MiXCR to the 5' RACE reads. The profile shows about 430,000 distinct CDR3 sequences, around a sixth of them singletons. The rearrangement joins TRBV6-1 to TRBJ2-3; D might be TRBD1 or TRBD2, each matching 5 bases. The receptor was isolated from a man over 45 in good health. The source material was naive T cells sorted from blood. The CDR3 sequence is CASIPPGGRNTQYF. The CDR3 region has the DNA TGTGCCAGCATCCCACCTGGGGGTCGGAATACGCAGTATTTT.